Included here is one TCR beta chain sequence, with context. Its specificity is not known. PCR involved 60 Vbeta and 13 Jbeta primers. Some clones are missing from TCRdb's copy, which holds only in-frame ones; the method was immunoSEQ multiplex PCR. This sample has 150,000 or so clones, with roughly four fifths found just once. These data are taken from a study of cytomegalovirus exposure and HLA in healthy donors. General observations from the study: Solely CMV serostatus was available to characterize immune exposure. In a later analysis, parvovirus B19, influenza, CMV and Epstein-Barr virus appeared linked to several top co-occurrence clusters.

The material sequenced was PBMCs. The sequence was obtained from a female donor in good health and CMV-seronegative.

CDR3 region: CASSYSGRGRMLVTF. The CDR3 coding sequence is TGTGCCAGCAGTTACTCGGGCAGGGGGAGGATGCTAGTAACCTTC. This chain uses TRBV6-5 with TRBJ1-2; 7 bases are shared with TRBD1. With 0 bases clipped from V and 14 bases from J, the junction kept 15 bases outside the gene matches. This CDR3 is built from 15 residues. The germline gives CDR1 MNHEY, CDR2 SVGAGI.